This T cell receptor (beta chain) stems from a study of cytomegalovirus exposure and HLA in healthy donors (TCRdb year 2017). About the study as a whole: In an earlier analysis of 450 to 750 of the donors, 276 Gb of sequence data and 100 million or so unique TCR beta sequences from roughly 190 million T cells were reported. About 280 gigabases of sequencing data and roughly 81 million unique TCR sequences made up an early release that covered nearly 650 HLA-typed donors. Among the roughly 400 genotyped donors, around 79% belonged to the genetic ancestry cluster associated with self-reported Caucasian donors. The aim of the study was to test whether cataloging public T cell receptors could identify signatures of past pathogen exposure. The T cell repertoires of around 670 subjects were profiled by immunosequencing and related to cytomegalovirus serostatus. In addition to the first cohort of 666 subjects, a separate validation cohort of 130 or so different subjects was used. The study combined high-throughput TCR immunosequencing, statistical association of individual TCRs with disease status, and machine learning to predict cytomegalovirus infection status. To study patterns of TCR occurrence, a later analysis re-analyzed previously published TCR beta repertoires from several hundred donors and added high-resolution HLA genotyping. Rather than drawing on any new phenotypic data, the later analysis identified candidate immune exposures from TCR beta sequences and the way those sequences occurred across donors. An earlier analysis of several hundred of the donors applied high-throughput TCR beta sequencing to assess whether each TCR beta V gene segment acted as functional or pseudogenic. Donor age, sex, ethnicity and CMV serostatus were compiled alongside the repertoire data. A later genetic analysis took genome-wide SNP genotypes for about three fifths of the roughly 700 donors and used that subset as a discovery cohort. All discovery cohort repertoires had been generated using a single sequencing platform. Both class I and class II loci were covered by HLA typing, at four-digit resolution. The number of donors typed differed by locus, with about 629-640 for A, B, C, DRB1 and DQB1, around 560 for DQA1, 606 for DPA1, and some 470 for DPB1. About five DR-DQ haplotypes were treated as single units for association and clustering because of strong linkage in the cohort. Among some 400 genotyped donors of the cohort, an average of approximately 240,000 unique TCR beta nucleotide sequences was sequenced per donor, of which roughly 17% were non-productive.

The library relied on the immunoSEQ multiplex PCR assay. For the multiplex PCR, a mixture combining 60 forward primers for TCR Vbeta segments and 13 reverse primers for TCR Jbeta segments was used. A multiplex PCR assay on genomic DNA amplified the CDR3 region of rearranged TCR beta genes. Amplified TCR beta libraries were sequenced as 87-base-pair reads on the Illumina HiSeq System. The study's processing was this. A later analysis tallied 75 million to 95 million unique TCR beta chains across the 600 to 700 repertoires, and 10 million to 11 million of those chains were shared by two or more donors. To remove PCR and sequencing errors, raw reads were error-corrected and collapsed into unique sequences using a nearest-neighbor algorithm that merged closely related sequences. Alignment of CDR3 sequences to IMGT reference sequences was used to assign V, D and J gene segments. For a sequence to be retained, a match of at least six nucleotides was required to both a V gene segment and a J gene segment. A rearrangement was called productive if the CDR3 had no stop codons and remained in frame with V and J, and every other rearrangement was called non-productive. Following IMGT convention, CDR3 was defined as the stretch from the second conserved V-encoded cysteine to the conserved J-encoded phenylalanine. Sequences without an unambiguous match to a single V gene segment were excluded from the earlier analysis of approximately 560 of the donors. An earlier analysis of a few hundred of the donors classified V segments as functional when productive rearrangements were above 56.7% and as segregating when the standard deviation between donors was above 5%. To diagnose cytomegalovirus status from the catalog of TCR beta chain sequences, a statistical classification framework was built. In a later analysis, TCR nucleotide sequences were compared against IMGT/GENE-DB human TR gene sequences so that V and J genes could be assigned. A later analysis assigned CDR3 sequences and most-parsimonious VDJ recombination scenarios with the TCRdist pipeline. In a later analysis, each TCR beta chain was defined by its CDR3 amino acid sequence together with its V-gene family, and reads without a unique V-gene family were excluded. In a later analysis, 450 to 600 highly shared, low-generation-probability nucleotide sequences were removed to address suspected cross-contamination and a sequencing artifact. In a later analysis, a clonal expansion index for each public chain was calculated from normalized within-repertoire ranks of inferred template counts. In a later analysis, generation probabilities were computed with a VDJ recombination model fitted to out-of-frame rearrangements, and the resulting probabilities were checked against IGoR. In a later analysis, hypergeometric tests were used to score TCR-TCR, TCR-HLA and TCR-CMV co-occurrence, with a repertoire-size bias correction applied to TCR pairs. A later analysis estimated false discovery rates by permuting HLA or CMV assignments 20 times. In a later analysis, co-occurring TCRs were grouped with DBSCAN, and TCRdist sequence similarity was added when clustering was performed within HLA-allele-positive subsets. Repertoires with fewer than 30,000 or more than 120,000 public chains, plus five repertoires with anomalous nucleotide sharing, were excluded from co-occurrence clustering. TCRdb limited this immuneACCESS table to in-frame rearrangements with V and J called. A share of clones is missing; checked studies link under half to unresolved V genes, and the rest is unexplained. V, J and clone size are those of that table, while D and trimming were read from the DNA. Here the sample has around 130,000 clones; over 75% occur a single time. Together, the top ten hold around 1.2% of the sample.

V is cut by 4 bases and J by 4 bases, and the space between the germline ends is 13 bases. The germline V gene encodes CDR1 SNHLY and CDR2 FYNNEI. Measured from the cysteine to the phenylalanine, the CDR3 is 14 residues long. Left in the record is the CDR3 DNA by itself, 42 bases read in frame from the first base. The cohort comprised approximately 700 healthy bone marrow donors. Cohort members were all nominally healthy when sampled, although unrecorded immune exposures were likely present. The donor was CMV seronegative and belonged to the group of 352 seronegative cohort members. Every donor gave a peripheral blood sample, and the peripheral blood mononuclear cells from that sample were used for TCR beta sequencing. The Qiagen DNeasy Blood Extraction Kit was used to extract genomic DNA from the blood cell samples. Details on this clone: It lacks a known antigen. Qualities for individual bases were not recorded, and no much larger clone is one base off.

Points the paper makes about the study in general: Because some donors lacked HLA typing at each locus, the association tests relied only on the typed subset. A total of about 180 TCR beta chains were listed by the study as associated with cytomegalovirus. Most TCR sequences were seen in very few donors, while some public TCRs were found in many individuals. A group of highly shared sequence variants was considered likely to be a technical artifact of the sequencing pipeline. In a later analysis, most CMV-associated TCR beta chains were found to appear HLA-restricted, with HLA associations seemingly driven largely by CMV exposure. The classifier was reported to diagnose cytomegalovirus status with high specificity and sensitivity in both the original cohort and the validation cohort. An earlier analysis of several hundred of the donors showed that most TCR beta V segments appeared in productive rearrangements either about 87% or about 30% of the time, which broadly matched IMGT annotations. Presence/absence analyses assumed roughly uniform sequencing depth across donors, an assumption that may not hold. Roughly 17 rarely observed V segments, including chromosome 9 orphons, were excluded from the earlier analysis of approximately 500 of the donors because counts were too low. In a later analysis, 15,000 to 20,000 TCR beta sequences were associated with specific HLA alleles at a false discovery rate of 0.05. According to a later analysis, TCR association rates differed among HLA loci, with DRB1 alleles showing the most associated TCRs and HLA-C alleles showing the fewest. In a later genetic analysis, fewer N-insertions in productive TCRs were reported among donors in an Asian-associated ancestry cluster than the approximately 670-donor mean. Assigning TCR associations to individual alleles was difficult when HLA alleles, especially DR and DQ, strongly co-occurred. The only immune exposure information available for the cohort was CMV serostatus. An association between a missense DCLRE1C variant and V-gene and J-gene trimming of TCR beta chains was found in a later genetic analysis and replicated in an independent cohort. Some IMGT-functional V segments, including TRBV6-2 and TRBV6-3, could not be told apart with the 87-base-pair reads, so those segments were excluded. According to the authors, the approach could potentially be generalized to other disease states and immunological phenotypes. In vitro tests confirmed that three of the cytomegalovirus-associated TCR beta chains recognize cytomegalovirus antigens. The cohort was sequenced for TCR beta chains only, and without alpha or paired-chain data the features that could be detected were limited. In a later analysis, HLA-associated TCR beta chains showed more clonal expansion and lower generation probabilities than non-associated chains that were equally common. A further reported finding was that TCR beta sequences accurately predicted the HLA-A and HLA-B alleles for most subjects in the first cohort. Linkage disequilibrium might explain the correlated functional status among segregating V segments, but an unknown experimental factor could not be excluded. A later analysis reported that several top co-occurrence clusters appeared linked to parvovirus B19, influenza, CMV and Epstein-Barr virus.

The sequence is built from TRBV2 and TRBJ1-2, with TRBD1 tentatively as D gene (6 bases match). The receptor was isolated from a man aged 50 to 60 in good health and CMV-seronegative. Sequenced: PBMCs. The nucleotide sequence is given as TGTGCCAGCAGTGTAGAACAGGGAGTCTATGGCTACACCTTC. The translation is CASSVEQGVYGYTF. Where the CDR3 stops, the reference TRBV2 and TRBJ1-2 genes take over; the full variable domain is EPEVTQTPSHQVTQMGQEVILRCVPISNHLYFYWYRQILGQKVEFLVSFYNNEISEKSEIFDDQFSVERPDGSNFTLKIRSTKLEDSAMYFCASSVEQGVYGYTFGSGTRLTVV.